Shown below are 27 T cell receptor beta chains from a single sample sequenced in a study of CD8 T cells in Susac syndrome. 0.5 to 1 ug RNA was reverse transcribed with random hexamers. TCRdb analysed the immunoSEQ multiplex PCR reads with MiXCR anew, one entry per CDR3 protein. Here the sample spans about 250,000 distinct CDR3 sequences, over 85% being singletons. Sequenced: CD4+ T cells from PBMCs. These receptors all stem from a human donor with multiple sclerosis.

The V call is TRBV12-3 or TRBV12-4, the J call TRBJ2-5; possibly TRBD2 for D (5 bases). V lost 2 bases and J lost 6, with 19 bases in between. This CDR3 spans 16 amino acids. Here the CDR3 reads CASSLIRGPGLKTQYF. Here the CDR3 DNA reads TGTGCCAGCAGTTTAATTCGGGGTCCGGGGTTAAAGACCCAGTACTTC.

CDR3: CASSSSGTGRSGYTF. The CDR3 DNA reads as TGTGCCAGCAGCTCATCCGGGACAGGGAGGAGTGGCTACACCTTC. The genes are TRBV7-9 and TRBJ1-2; 9 nucleotides line up with TRBD1. Germline V CDR1 and CDR2: SEHNR, FQNEAQ (reference sequence). V was clipped by 4 bases and J by 7 bases; unmatched bases: 10. The CDR3 totals 15 residues.

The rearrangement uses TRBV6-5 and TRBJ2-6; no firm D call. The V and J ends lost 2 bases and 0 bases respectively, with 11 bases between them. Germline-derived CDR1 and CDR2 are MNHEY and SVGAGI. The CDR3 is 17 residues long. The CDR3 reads CASSYVPVTSGANVLTF. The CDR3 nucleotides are TGTGCCAGCAGTTACGTACCAGTCACCTCTGGGGCCAACGTCCTGACTTTC.

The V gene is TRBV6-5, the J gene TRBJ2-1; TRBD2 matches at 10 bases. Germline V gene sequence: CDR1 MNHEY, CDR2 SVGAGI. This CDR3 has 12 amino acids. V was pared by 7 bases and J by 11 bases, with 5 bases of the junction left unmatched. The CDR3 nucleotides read TGTGCCAGCACGTCTAGCGGGGGACAGCAGTTCTTC. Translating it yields CASTSSGGQQFF.

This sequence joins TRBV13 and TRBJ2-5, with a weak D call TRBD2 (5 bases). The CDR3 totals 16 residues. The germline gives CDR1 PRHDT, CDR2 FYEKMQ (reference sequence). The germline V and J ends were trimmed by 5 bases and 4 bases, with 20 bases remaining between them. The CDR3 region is CASSPYLRSRGETQYF. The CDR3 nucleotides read TGTGCCAGCAGCCCCTATTTGAGGTCCCGGGGAGAGACCCAGTACTTC.

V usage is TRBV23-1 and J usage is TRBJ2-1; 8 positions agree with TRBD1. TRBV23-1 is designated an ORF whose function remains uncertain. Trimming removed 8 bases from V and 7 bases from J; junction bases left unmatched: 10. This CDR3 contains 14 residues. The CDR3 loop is CASRPDRENNEQFF. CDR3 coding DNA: TGCGCCAGCCGCCCGGACAGGGAAAATAATGAGCAGTTCTTC.

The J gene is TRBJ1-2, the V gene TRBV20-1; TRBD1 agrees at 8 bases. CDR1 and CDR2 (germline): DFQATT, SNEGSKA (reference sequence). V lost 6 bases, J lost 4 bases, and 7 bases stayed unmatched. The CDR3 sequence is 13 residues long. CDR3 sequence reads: CSAKTGVTYGYTF. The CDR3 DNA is TGCAGTGCCAAGACAGGGGTCACCTATGGCTACACCTTC.

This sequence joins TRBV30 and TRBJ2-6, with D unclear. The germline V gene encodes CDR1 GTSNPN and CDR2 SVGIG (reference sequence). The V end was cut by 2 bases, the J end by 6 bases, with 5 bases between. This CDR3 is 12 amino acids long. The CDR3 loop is CAWSPVANVLTF. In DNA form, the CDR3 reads TGTGCCTGGAGTCCAGTGGCCAACGTCCTGACTTTC.

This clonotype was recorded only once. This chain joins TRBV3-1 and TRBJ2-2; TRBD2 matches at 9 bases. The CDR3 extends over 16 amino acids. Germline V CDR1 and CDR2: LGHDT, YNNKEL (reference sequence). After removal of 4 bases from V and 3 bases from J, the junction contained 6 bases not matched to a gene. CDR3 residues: CASSPSGLAYTGELFF. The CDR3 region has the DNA TGTGCCAGCAGCCCTTCGGGACTAGCTTACACCGGGGAGCTGTTTTTT.

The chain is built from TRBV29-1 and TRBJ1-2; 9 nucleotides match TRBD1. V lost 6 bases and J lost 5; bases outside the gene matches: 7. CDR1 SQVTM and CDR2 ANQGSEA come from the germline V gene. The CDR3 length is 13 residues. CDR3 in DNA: TGCAGCGTCAGACAGGGGGTAGAATATGGCTACACCTTC. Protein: CSVRQGVEYGYTF.

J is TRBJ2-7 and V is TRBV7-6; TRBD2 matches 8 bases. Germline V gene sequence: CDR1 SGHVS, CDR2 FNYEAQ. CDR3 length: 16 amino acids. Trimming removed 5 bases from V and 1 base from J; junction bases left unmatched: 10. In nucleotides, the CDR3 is TGTGCCAGCAGCCCTCGGGGGGGGCTCGGGTCCTACGAGCAGTACTTC. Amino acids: CASSPRGGLGSYEQYF.

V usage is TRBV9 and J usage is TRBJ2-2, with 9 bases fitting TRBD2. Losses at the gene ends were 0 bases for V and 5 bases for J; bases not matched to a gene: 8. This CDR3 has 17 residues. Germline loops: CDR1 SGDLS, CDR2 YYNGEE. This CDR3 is CASSVVGGGAVTGELFF. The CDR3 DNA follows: TGTGCCAGCAGCGTAGTTGGCGGGGGGGCAGTGACCGGGGAGCTGTTTTTT.

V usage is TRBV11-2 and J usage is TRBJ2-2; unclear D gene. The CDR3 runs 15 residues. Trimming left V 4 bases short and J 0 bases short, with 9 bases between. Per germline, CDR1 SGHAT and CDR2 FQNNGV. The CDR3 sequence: CASSSDPANTGELFF. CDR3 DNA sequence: TGTGCCAGCAGCTCTGACCCTGCGAACACCGGGGAGCTGTTTTTT.

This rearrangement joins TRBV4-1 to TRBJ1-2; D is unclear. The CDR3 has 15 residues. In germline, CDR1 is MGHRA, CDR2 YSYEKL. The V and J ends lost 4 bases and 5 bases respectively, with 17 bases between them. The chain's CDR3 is CASSPSAQRRYGYTF. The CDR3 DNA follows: TGCGCCAGCAGCCCATCAGCGCAGCGGCGGTATGGCTACACCTTC.

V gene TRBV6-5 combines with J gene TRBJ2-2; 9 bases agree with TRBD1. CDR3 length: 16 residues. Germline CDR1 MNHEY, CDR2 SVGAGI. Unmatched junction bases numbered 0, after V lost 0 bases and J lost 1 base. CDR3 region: CASSYSGQGNTGELFF. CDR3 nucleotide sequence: TGTGCCAGCAGTTACTCGGGACAGGGGAACACCGGGGAGCTGTTTTTT.

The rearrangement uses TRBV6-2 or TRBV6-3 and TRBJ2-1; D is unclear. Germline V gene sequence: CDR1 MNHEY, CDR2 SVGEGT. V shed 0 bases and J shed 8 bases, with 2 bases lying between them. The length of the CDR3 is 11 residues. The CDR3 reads CASSYSHEQFF. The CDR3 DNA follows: TGTGCCAGCAGTTACTCCCATGAGCAGTTCTTC.

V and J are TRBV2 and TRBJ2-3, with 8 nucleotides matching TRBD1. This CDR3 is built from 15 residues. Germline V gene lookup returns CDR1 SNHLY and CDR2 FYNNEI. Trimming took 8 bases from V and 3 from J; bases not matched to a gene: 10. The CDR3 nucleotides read TGTGCCAGCGGTGTTCTTCAGGGGGCAACAGATACGCAGTATTTT. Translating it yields CASGVLQGATDTQYF.

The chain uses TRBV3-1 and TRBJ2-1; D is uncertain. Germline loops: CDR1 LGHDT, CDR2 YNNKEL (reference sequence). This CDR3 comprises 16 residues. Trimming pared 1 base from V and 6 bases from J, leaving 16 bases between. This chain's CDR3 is CASSQVHTVLTNEQFF. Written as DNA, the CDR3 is TGTGCCAGCAGCCAAGTACATACAGTCCTTACCAATGAGCAGTTCTTC.

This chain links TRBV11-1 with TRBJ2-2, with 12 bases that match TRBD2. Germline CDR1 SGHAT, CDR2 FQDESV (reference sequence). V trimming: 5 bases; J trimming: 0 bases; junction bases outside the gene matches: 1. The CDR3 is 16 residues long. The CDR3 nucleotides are TGTGCCAGCAGCAGGACTAGCGGGACGAACACCGGGGAGCTGTTTTTT. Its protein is CASSRTSGTNTGELFF.

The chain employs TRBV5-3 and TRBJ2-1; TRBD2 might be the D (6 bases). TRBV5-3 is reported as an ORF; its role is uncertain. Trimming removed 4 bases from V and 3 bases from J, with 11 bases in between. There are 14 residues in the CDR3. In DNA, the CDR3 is TGTGCCAGAAGCACAGGACTATACTACAATGAGCAGTTCTTC. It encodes CARSTGLYYNEQFF.

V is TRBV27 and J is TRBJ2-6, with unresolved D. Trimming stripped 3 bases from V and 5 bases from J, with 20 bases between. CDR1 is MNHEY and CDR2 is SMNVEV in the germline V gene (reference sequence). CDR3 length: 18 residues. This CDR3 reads CASSLSRTGVGRANVLTF. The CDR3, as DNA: TGTGCCAGCAGTTTGTCGCGTACTGGGGTTGGGAGGGCCAACGTCCTGACTTTC.

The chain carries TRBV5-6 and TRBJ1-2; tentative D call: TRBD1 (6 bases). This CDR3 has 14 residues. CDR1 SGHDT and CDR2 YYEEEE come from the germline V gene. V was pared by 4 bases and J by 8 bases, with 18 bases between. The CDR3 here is CASSILQGVGGYTF. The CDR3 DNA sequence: TGTGCCAGCAGCATCCTACAGGGAGTTGGCGGCTACACCTTC.

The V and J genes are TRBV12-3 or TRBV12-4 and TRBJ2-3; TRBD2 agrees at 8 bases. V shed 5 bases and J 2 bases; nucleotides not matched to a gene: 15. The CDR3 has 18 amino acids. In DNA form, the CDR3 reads TGTGCCAGCAGTCCTCCCCGAATACTAGCGGAAGACACAGATACGCAGTATTTT. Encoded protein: CASSPPRILAEDTDTQYF.

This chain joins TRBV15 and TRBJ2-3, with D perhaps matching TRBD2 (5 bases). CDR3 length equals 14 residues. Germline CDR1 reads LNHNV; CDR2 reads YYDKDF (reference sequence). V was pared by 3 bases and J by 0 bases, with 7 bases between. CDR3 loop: CATSSGMSTDTQYF. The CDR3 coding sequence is TGTGCCACCAGCAGCGGGATGAGCACAGATACGCAGTATTTT.

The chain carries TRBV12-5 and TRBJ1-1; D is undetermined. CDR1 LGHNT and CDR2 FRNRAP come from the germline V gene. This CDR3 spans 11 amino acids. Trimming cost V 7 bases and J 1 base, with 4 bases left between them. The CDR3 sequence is CASAENTEAFF. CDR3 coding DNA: TGTGCTAGTGCGGAGAACACTGAAGCTTTCTTT.

The CDR3 loop is CASSYGGTENSPLHF. Written as DNA, the CDR3 is TGTGCCAGCAGTTACGGGGGTACAGAAAATTCACCCCTCCACTTT. This chain joins TRBV6-2 or TRBV6-3 and TRBJ1-6, with D possibly TRBD1 on 5 matching bases. Per germline, CDR1 MNHEY and CDR2 SVGEGT. This CDR3 is 15 amino acids long. V shed 2 bases and J shed 7 bases, with 12 bases lying between them.

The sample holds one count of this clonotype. The CDR3 protein is CASSQIPFTELFF. In DNA, the CDR3 is TGTGCCAGCAGCCAGATCCCCTTCACGGAGCTGTTTTTT. The chain carries TRBV14 and TRBJ2-2; D call uncertain. The CDR3 totals 13 residues. From germline, CDR1 is SGHDN and CDR2 FVKESK. Trimming took 3 bases from V and 10 from J, leaving 12 bases between them.